This T cell receptor (beta chain) was sequenced in a study of blood T cell repertoires in COVID-19. The length of the CDR3 is 16 residues. In germline, CDR1 is MNHNS, CDR2 SASEGT. V lost 1 base, J lost 6 bases, and 18 bases lay in between. The table came from immunoSEQ multiplex PCR; TCRdb's copy has only in-frame clones and leaves some out. The sample shows over 200,000 clones, about 91% of them seen only once. The chain joins TRBV6-1 to TRBJ1-2; D gene unclear. Sequencing used peripheral blood. The TCR comes from a young adult with COVID-19, enrolled during active disease. The CDR3 region is CASSEVPEKGGHGYTF. The CDR3 nucleotides read TGTGCCAGCAGTGAAGTTCCGGAAAAGGGAGGTCATGGCTACACCTTC.